These 22 T cell receptor beta chains were sequenced from one sample in a study of blood T cell repertoires in COVID-19. The assay was immunoSEQ multiplex PCR, and TCRdb's table has in-frame clones only and misses some. The table has just under 350,000 clones, 91% seen once. The sequencing input was peripheral blood. Source of these receptors: a woman aged 18-29 years who had recovered from COVID-19.

V is TRBV5-6 and J is TRBJ1-5; unclear D gene. Germline values: CDR1 SGHDT, CDR2 YYEEEE. The CDR3 has 12 amino acids. V was shortened by 7 bases and J by 0 bases, with 5 bases between the two germline ends. CDR3 amino acids: CASHNSNQPQHF. CDR3 bases: TGTGCCAGCCACAATAGCAATCAGCCCCAGCATTTT.

V and J are TRBV6-2 or TRBV6-3 and TRBJ1-2; 9 bases are shared with TRBD1. CDR3 length: 16 amino acids. The trim removed 6 bases at V and 4 bases at J, leaving 12 bases unmatched. Germline V gene data show CDR1 as MNHEY and CDR2 as SVGEGT. The CDR3 loop is CASSRTDRGGSYGYTF. The CDR3 coding sequence is TGTGCCAGCAGCCGTACGGACAGGGGTGGGTCCTATGGCTACACCTTC.

V gene TRBV19 combines with J gene TRBJ2-1; TRBD2 matches at 12 bases. The V and J ends lost 5 bases and 0 bases, in that order; junction bases with no gene match: 23. The CDR3 runs to 23 residues. Germline values: CDR1 LNHDA, CDR2 SQIVND (reference sequence). CDR3 DNA sequence: TGTGCCAGTAGTTCCCCGGGACAGGGAAAGACTAGCGGGAGTGTTAACTCCTACAATGAGCAGTTCTTC. Translated: CASSSPGQGKTSGSVNSYNEQFF. The variable domain in full, with the rest retrieved from reference TRBV19 and TRBJ2-1, is DGGITQSPKYLFRKEGQNVTLSCEQNLNHDAMYWYRQDPGQGLRLIYYSQIVNDFQKGDIAEGYSVSREKKESFPLTVTSAQKNPTAFYLCASSSPGQGKTSGSVNSYNEQFFGPGTRLTVL.

The chain joins TRBV4-3 to TRBJ2-7; D perhaps matches TRBD1 (5 bases). CDR3 length: 17 amino acids. The V end lost 4 bases, the J end lost 0 bases, and 19 bases lay between the germline ends. Germline V lookup: CDR1 LGHNA, CDR2 YSLEER. The CDR3 region is CASSLQGRSVASYEQYV. CDR3 nucleotides: TGCGCCAGCAGCCTGCAGGGAAGATCAGTGGCCTCCTACGAGCAGTACGTC.

The CDR3 bases are TGTGCCAGCAGCTTAGGGGCAACCTCTGGAAACACCATATATTTT. Its protein product is CASSLGATSGNTIYF. This chain connects TRBV11-2 to TRBJ1-3, with D unresolved. Germline CDR1 reads SGHAT; CDR2 reads FQNNGV. V was pared by 1 base and J by 0 bases, with 7 bases between. The CDR3 is 15 residues long.

This clone came up a few times. The chain employs TRBV28 and TRBJ2-7; 12 nucleotides match TRBD2. Germline CDR1 and CDR2: MDHEN and SYDVKM. The CDR3 is 18 amino acids. V shed 3 bases, J shed 6 bases, and the junction held 15 bases outside the gene matches. The CDR3 is CASSLGIMRLAGVPEQYV. The CDR3 DNA follows: TGTGCCAGCAGTTTGGGGATAATGCGACTAGCGGGAGTTCCCGAGCAGTACGTC.

This sequence joins TRBV7-9 and TRBJ2-5, with 11 bases identical to TRBD2. The V and J ends lost 5 bases and 5 bases, in that order; junction bases with no gene match: 7. This CDR3 spans 15 amino acids. Germline lookup yields CDR1 SEHNR and CDR2 FQNEAQ (reference sequence). In nucleotides, the CDR3 is TGTGCCAGCAGCCGGATACTAGCGGGAGTGGAGACCCAGTACTTC. This codes for CASSRILAGVETQYF. Full variable domain (outside the CDR3, taken from reference TRBV7-9 and TRBJ2-5): DTGVSQNPRHKITKRGQNVTFRCDPISEHNRLYWYRQTLGQGPEFLTYFQNEAQLEKSRLLSDRFSAERPKGSFSTLEIQRTEQGDSAMYLCASSRILAGVETQYFGPGTRLLVL.

This chain joins TRBV7-6 and TRBJ2-3; the D is unclear. V shed 4 bases and J shed 5 bases, with 13 bases lying between them. The CDR3 covers 14 residues. Germline V lookup: CDR1 SGHVS, CDR2 FNYEAQ. CDR3 in DNA: TGTGCCAGCAGCTCCCAAAACCTAGGAGATACGCAGTATTTT. Its protein is CASSSQNLGDTQYF.

The rearrangement uses TRBV11-3 and TRBJ2-1, with TRBD2 matching 8 bases. V lost 2 bases, J lost 10 bases, and 4 bases stayed unmatched. The CDR3 sequence is 13 residues long. Germline assignment: CDR1 SGHNT and CDR2 YENEEA. The CDR3 DNA reads as TGTGCCAGCAGCTTAAGGGCTAGCGGGGAGCAGTTCTTC. This gives the protein CASSLRASGEQFF.

The DNA for the CDR3 is TGTGCCAGCAGCGTAGGAGAAGGGGAGGTTGCAGAGACCCAGTACTTC. Its translation: CASSVGEGEVAETQYF. The chain links TRBV9 to TRBJ2-5; possible D gene TRBD2, 6 bases. Germline V gene sequence: CDR1 SGDLS, CDR2 YYNGEE. The CDR3 spans 16 residues. Trimming took off 0 bases at V and 4 bases at J, with 16 bases between the two ends.

The chain links TRBV3-1 (or the pseudogene TRBV3-2) to TRBJ2-7; 7 positions match TRBD2. Trimming took 1 base from V and 7 from J; bases not matched to a gene: 4. The CDR3 has 13 amino acids. Per the germline V gene, CDR1 is LGHDT and CDR2 is YNNKEL (reference sequence). The CDR3: CASSQAGGVEQYV. CDR3 nucleotide sequence: TGTGCCAGCAGCCAAGCGGGAGGAGTAGAGCAGTACGTC.

The chain joins TRBV24-1 to TRBJ2-3; D possibly corresponds to TRBD2 (5 bases). Per the germline V gene, CDR1 is KGHDR and CDR2 is SFDVKD. V was pared by 3 bases and J by 5 bases, with 17 bases between. The length of the CDR3 is 16 residues. Here the CDR3 DNA reads TGTGCCACCAGTGATCGACCCTGGAATGGAGGAGATACGCAGTATTTT. This sequence encodes CATSDRPWNGGDTQYF.

This clone was observed a few times. J is TRBJ2-7 and V is TRBV14, with 8 bases matching TRBD2. Germline-derived CDR1 and CDR2 are SGHDN and FVKESK. After removal of 1 base from V and 6 bases from J, the junction contained 2 bases not matched to a gene. The CDR3 has 13 residues. The CDR3 reads CASSQARGGEQYV. The DNA for the CDR3 is TGTGCCAGCAGCCAAGCACGGGGGGGCGAGCAGTACGTC.

This clone occurred once. V and J are TRBV29-1 and TRBJ1-2; TRBD1 matches 8 bases. Germline CDR1 is SQVTM and CDR2 is ANQGSEA. Losses at the gene ends were 3 bases for V and 1 base for J; bases not matched to a gene: 13. The CDR3 is 17 residues long. The CDR3 spells CSVDVLDRAGGNYGYTF. The CDR3 region has the DNA TGCAGCGTTGATGTATTGGACAGGGCAGGGGGTAACTATGGCTACACCTTC.

This clone was observed once. The CDR3 DNA reads TGCGCCAGCAGCCAAGCCCAGGGGCCCTACACAGATACGCAGTATTTT. Protein sequence: CASSQAQGPYTDTQYF. The chain links TRBV4-3 to TRBJ2-3; weak D call: TRBD1 (6 bases). Germline CDR1 LGHNA, CDR2 YSLEER. The length of the CDR3 is 16 residues. Deletions cut 1 base from V and 2 bases from J, with 13 bases between.

This clone was counted a single time. V usage is TRBV5-1 and J usage is TRBJ1-4, with unresolved D. The V gene lost 4 bases and the J gene lost 0 bases, with 10 bases spanning the gap. The CDR3 loop spans 15 amino acids. Looked up from germline, CDR1 is SGHRS and CDR2 is YFSETQ. As DNA, the CDR3 is TGCGCCAGCAGCACCGGCAGCGCAACTAATGAAAAACTGTTTTTT. It encodes CASSTGSATNEKLFF.

V usage is TRBV20-1 and J usage is TRBJ2-3; perhaps TRBD2 as D (6 bases). V was cut by 3 bases and J by 2 bases, with 12 bases left in between. Germline CDR1 is DFQATT and CDR2 is SNEGSKA (reference sequence). The CDR3 covers 14 residues. The CDR3 region is CSASAAGPTDTQYF. CDR3 nucleotides: TGCAGTGCTAGTGCTGCGGGGCCCACAGATACGCAGTATTTT.

V is TRBV5-1 and J is TRBJ2-1; D is possibly TRBD1 (6 bases). From germline, CDR1 is SGHRS and CDR2 YFSETQ. V lost 4 bases, J lost 0 bases, and 14 bases lay in between. The CDR3 runs to 16 residues. CDR3: CASSRQRGGSYNEQFF. The CDR3 DNA reads TGCGCCAGCAGCCGGCAAAGAGGGGGCTCCTACAATGAGCAGTTCTTC.

This clone has a single count. V is TRBV9 and J is TRBJ1-2, with a weak D call TRBD1 (5 bases). Trimming stripped 4 bases from V and 3 bases from J, with 19 bases between. Germline assignment: CDR1 SGDLS and CDR2 YYNGEE. This CDR3 has 16 residues. CDR3 sequence reads: CASSLRGSPGDYGYTF. The CDR3 nucleotides are TGTGCCAGCAGCCTCCGGGGGTCCCCGGGGGACTATGGCTACACCTTC.

The rearrangement joins TRBV5-4 to TRBJ2-1; 7 positions match TRBD2. CDR1 SGHNT and CDR2 YYREEE come from the germline V gene (reference sequence). V dropped 4 bases and J dropped 6; count of bases not matched to a gene: 7. The CDR3 is 14 residues long. The CDR3 DNA is TGTGCCAGCAGCCTACGACTAGCTTCCAATGAGCAGTTCTTC. Its translation is CASSLRLASNEQFF.

The chain employs TRBV12-3 or TRBV12-4 and TRBJ1-2; 7 bases align to TRBD1. With 4 bases clipped from V and 7 bases from J, the junction kept 6 bases outside the gene matches. CDR3 length: 13 amino acids. The CDR3 DNA reads TGTGCCAGCAGTTCCGGGACAGAGGGTGGCTACACCTTC. Translation gives CASSSGTEGGYTF.

The DNA of the CDR3 is TGTGCCAGCACGATGGTGGGGCCAACGGACTATGGCTACACCTTC. Translated: CASTMVGPTDYGYTF. The chain carries TRBV2 and TRBJ1-2, with D perhaps matching TRBD1 (5 bases). Trimming cost V 7 bases and J 3 bases, with 18 bases left between them. The CDR3 totals 15 residues. The germline CDR1 and CDR2 sequences are SNHLY and FYNNEI.